This TCR beta chain emerged from a study of blood T cell repertoires in COVID-19. Study-wide context: Samples representing acute and convalescent COVID-19 were sourced from the United States, Italy and Spain. From T cells, B-cell-depleted T cells, or PBMCs came the material, which was cDNA or gDNA.

Unmatched junction bases numbered 7, after V lost 5 bases and J lost 1 base. The germline gives CDR1 SGHAT, CDR2 FQNNGV. This CDR3 region has 16 residues. This clone was seen more than once but under ten times. In the original analysis: Reference gene primer amplification in the assay estimated nucleated cell counts. Libraries were prepared by immunoSEQ multiplex PCR; TCRdb keeps only in-frame clonotypes and omits some of them. V, J and clone size are taken as reported in that table, and D and trimming were inferred from the DNA itself. The data contain about 300,000 clones, approximately 86% of them seen just once; the ten biggest clones take up around 1.4%.

What was sequenced was peripheral blood. The V call is TRBV11-2, the J call TRBJ2-2, with TRBD2 matching over 7 bases. The sequence was obtained from a man in his 70s with acute or convalescent COVID-19. The CDR3 nucleotides read TGTGCCAGCAGCGGGAGGGCCGGGAGGAACACCGGGGAGCTGTTTTTT. The encoded protein is CASSGRAGRNTGELFF.